The source of this T cell receptor (beta chain) is a study of T cell clonality in common variable immunodeficiency. Method: immunoSEQ multiplex PCR; TCRdb's copy keeps in-frame clones and lacks some. The sample has approximately 81,000 clones, none seen only once; the top ten hold around 0.8%. This clone appeared a few times. The DNA ends 3 residues before the CDR3 does, and the rest of the CDR3 is filled in from the germline J gene. V shed 9 bases and J 5 bases; nucleotides not matched to a gene: 5. Germline V lookup: CDR1 LNHDA, CDR2 SQIVND (reference sequence). The CDR3 length is 12 residues. Material for sequencing was peripheral blood mononuclear cells. This TCR came from a person aged 18 to 70 in good health. The J gene is TRBJ2-7, the V gene TRBV19, with 9 bases fitting TRBD1. Partial CDR3 DNA: TGTGCCAGCCGGGACAGGGTCGACGAG. Protein sequence: CASRDRVDE. In full, the CDR3 is CASRDRVDEQYF.